This TCR beta chain stems from a study of blood T cell repertoires in COVID-19. Study-wide background: Nucleic acid was either cDNA or gDNA, and it came from T cells, B-cell-depleted T cells, or PBMCs.

This clone showed up just a few times. The trim removed 1 base at V and 8 bases at J, leaving 9 bases unmatched. The germline V gene has CDR1 KGHSH and CDR2 LQKENI. This CDR3 has 15 amino acids. Method: immunoSEQ multiplex PCR; TCRdb's copy keeps in-frame clones and lacks some. Here the sample spans a few hundred thousand clones, roughly 90% being singletons. Sequenced sample: peripheral blood. This chain connects TRBV18 to TRBJ1-2; 8 bases align to TRBD1. The clonotype originates from an older woman with COVID-19, enrolled during active disease. The CDR3 DNA follows: TGTGCCAGCTCACCACGGGACAGGACATTTAACGGCTACACCTTC. This encodes CASSPRDRTFNGYTF. The entire variable domain, with the rest obtained from reference TRBV18 and TRBJ1-2, is as follows: NAGVMQNPRHLVRRRGQEARLRCSPMKGHSHVYWYRQLPEEGLKFMVYLQKENIIDESGMPKERFSAEFPKEGPSILRIQQVVRGDSAAYFCASSPRDRTFNGYTFGSGTRLTVV.